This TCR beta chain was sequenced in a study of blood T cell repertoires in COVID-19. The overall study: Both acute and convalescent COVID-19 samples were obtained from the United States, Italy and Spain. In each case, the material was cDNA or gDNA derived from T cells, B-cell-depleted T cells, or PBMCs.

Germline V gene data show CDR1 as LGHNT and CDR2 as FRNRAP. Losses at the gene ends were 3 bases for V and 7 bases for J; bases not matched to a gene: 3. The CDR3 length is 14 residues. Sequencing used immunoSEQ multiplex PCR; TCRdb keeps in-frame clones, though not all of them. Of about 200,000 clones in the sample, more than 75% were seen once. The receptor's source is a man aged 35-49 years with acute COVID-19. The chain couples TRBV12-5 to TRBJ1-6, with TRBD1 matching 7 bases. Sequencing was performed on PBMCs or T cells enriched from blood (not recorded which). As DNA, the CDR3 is TGTGCTAGTGGTTTTGGGACAGAGAATTCACCCCTCCACTTT. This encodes CASGFGTENSPLHF.